This is a list of T cell receptor beta chains from one sample in a study of blood T cell repertoires in COVID-19. Clones were sequenced by immunoSEQ multiplex PCR, and TCRdb holds only the in-frame ones, with some missing. The table has approximately 240,000 clones, 80% to 90% seen once. Specimen: PBMCs or T cells enriched from blood (not recorded which). The source of these receptors is a woman in her 50s in a cohort exposed to, infected with or recovered from COVID-19 (not recorded which). Each CDR3 is given with its conserved first and last residue. The order of the fields is J gene, V gene, CDR3 length, clone size, D gene, CDR3 protein, CDR3 DNA. The D gene is left open where the match is weak. The size entry is marked missing in some rows and otherwise reads once, few, many or a size class.

TRBJ1-2	TRBV3-1/TRBV3-2	15	NA	NA	CASSQDSLQTDGYTF	TGTGCCAGCAGCCAAGATAGTCTACAGACCGATGGCTACACCTTC
TRBJ1-2	TRBV7-2	13	NA	TRBD1	CAGGTGPFYGYTF	TGTGCCGGGGGGACAGGTCCCTTTTATGGCTACACCTTC
TRBJ2-5	TRBV5-1	16	NA	TRBD1	CASSLAGTGGQETQYF	TGCGCCAGCAGCTTGGCCGGGACAGGCGGCCAAGAGACCCAGTACTTC
TRBJ1-1	TRBV7-8	15	NA	NA	CASRQQGLRNTEAFF	TGTGCCAGCAGACAACAGGGTTTGAGGAACACTGAAGCTTTCTTT
TRBJ1-1	TRBV4-1	13	NA	NA	CASSLRSSTEAFF	TGCGCCAGCAGCCTAAGATCGAGTACTGAAGCTTTCTTT
TRBJ2-7	TRBV5-4	15	NA	NA	CASSLGAGNHVEQYF	TGTGCCAGCAGCTTGGGGGCAGGAAATCATGTCGAGCAGTACTTC
TRBJ1-2	TRBV7-9	14	few	TRBD1	CASSLLGTGRGYTF	TGTGCCAGCAGCTTATTGGGGACAGGGAGAGGCTACACCTTC
TRBJ2-3	TRBV18	16	NA	NA	CASSPRAWRGTDTQYF	TGTGCCAGCTCACCAAGGGCGTGGAGGGGCACAGATACGCAGTATTTT
TRBJ2-3	TRBV5-4	15	NA	NA	CASSLGQVSTDTQYF	TGTGCCAGCAGCTTGGGGCAGGTTAGCACAGATACGCAGTATTTT
TRBJ1-4	TRBV2	13	NA	NA	CASRTTTNEKLFF	TGTGCCAGCAGGACAACCACTAATGAAAAACTGTTTTTT
TRBJ1-2	TRBV7-2	13	NA	NA	CASSLDSNYGYTF	TGTGCCAGCAGCCTAGATAGTAACTATGGCTACACCTTC
TRBJ1-4	TRBV2	15	NA	NA	CASRVRHATNEKLFF	TGTGCCAGCAGAGTAAGACACGCAACTAATGAAAAACTGTTTTTT
TRBJ1-6	TRBV4-3	17	NA	TRBD1	CASSQDLGDRGFSPLHF	TGCGCCAGCAGCCAAGATCTAGGGGACAGGGGGTTTTCACCCCTCCACTTT
TRBJ2-1	TRBV5-1	16	NA	TRBD2	CASSLYSSGVYNEQFF	TGCGCCAGCAGCTTGTATTCTAGCGGGGTCTACAATGAGCAGTTCTTC
TRBJ2-1	TRBV5-4	16	NA	TRBD2	CASSLTSGGIYNEQFF	TGTGCCAGCAGCTTGACTAGCGGGGGGATATACAATGAGCAGTTCTTC
TRBJ2-1	TRBV13	16	once	TRBD2	CASSLLSGGRGNEQFF	TGTGCCAGCAGCCTACTTAGCGGGGGGAGGGGAAATGAGCAGTTCTTC
TRBJ1-4	TRBV10-3	16	once	NA	CAISEGRAGRSEKLFF	TGTGCCATCAGTGAGGGAAGGGCAGGGCGCTCTGAAAAACTGTTTTTT
TRBJ1-6	TRBV27	13	NA	NA	CASSFLRDSPLHF	TGTGCCAGCAGTTTCCTCCGGGATTCACCCCTCCACTTT
TRBJ2-7	TRBV29-1	14	NA	NA	CSVEPLDSSYEQYF	TGCAGCGTTGAACCTTTGGACAGTTCCTACGAGCAGTACTTC
TRBJ2-1	TRBV9	15	NA	NA	CASTPRDSLLDEQFF	TGTGCCAGCACGCCTCGGGACTCCCTTCTGGATGAGCAGTTCTTC
TRBJ2-7	TRBV6-1	15	NA	TRBD1	CASSEAGTGDYEQYF	TGTGCCAGCAGTGAAGCCGGGACAGGGGATTACGAGCAGTACTTC
TRBJ1-5	TRBV28	12	NA	TRBD1	CASTTGGQPQHF	TGTGCCAGCACTACAGGGGGCCAGCCCCAGCATTTT
TRBJ2-5	TRBV5-4	14	NA	NA	CASSLGGSQETQYF	TGTGCCAGCAGCTTGGGAGGGAGCCAAGAGACCCAGTACTTC
TRBJ2-2	TRBV6-5	15	NA	TRBD2	CASTPGLAYTGELFF	TGTGCCAGCACACCGGGACTAGCGTACACCGGGGAGCTGTTTTTT
TRBJ2-5	TRBV4-3	13	NA	TRBD2	CASSQGGRETQYF	TGCGCCAGCAGCCAGGGAGGGCGAGAGACCCAGTACTTC
TRBJ1-1	TRBV10-3	15	few	TRBD1	CAATGTGGRYTEAFF	TGTGCCGCGACCGGGACAGGGGGCAGGTACACTGAAGCTTTCTTT
TRBJ2-5	TRBV11-2	14	NA	NA	CASSSSGVGETQYF	TGTGCCAGCAGCTCCTCGGGGGTTGGGGAGACCCAGTACTTC
TRBJ1-1	TRBV30	12	NA	TRBD1	CARDRADTEAFF	TGTGCCAGGGACAGGGCGGACACTGAAGCTTTCTTT
TRBJ2-7	TRBV7-2	14	NA	NA	CASTWAGYGGEQYF	TGTGCCAGCACCTGGGCGGGGTACGGCGGCGAGCAGTACTTC
TRBJ2-1	TRBV12-3/TRBV12-4	11	NA	TRBD2	CAIPRGGSQFF	TGTGCCATCCCCCGGGGGGGAAGTCAGTTCTTC
TRBJ1-1	TRBV30	13	NA	TRBD1	CAWGTGMFTEAFF	TGTGCCTGGGGGACAGGGATGTTCACTGAAGCTTTCTTT
TRBJ1-5	TRBV6-1	17	NA	NA	CASSEAHQGRGLQPQHF	TGTGCCAGCAGTGAAGCGCACCAGGGCAGGGGCCTTCAGCCCCAGCATTTT
TRBJ2-3	TRBV7-3	16	NA	NA	CASSLSARIITDTQYF	TGTGCCAGCAGCTTATCGGCCAGGATAATAACAGATACGCAGTATTTT
TRBJ2-1	TRBV30	13	NA	TRBD2	CASTSGVYNEQFF	TGTGCCTCCACTAGCGGGGTCTACAATGAGCAGTTCTTC
TRBJ2-3	TRBV5-5	13	NA	NA	CASSYSIPDTQYF	TGTGCCAGCAGCTACAGTATTCCAGATACGCAGTATTTT
TRBJ1-2	TRBV21-1	18	NA	NA	CASSNPCGGATSNYGYTF	TGTGCCAGCAGCAACCCCTGTGGGGGGGCGACGTCTAACTATGGCTACACCTTC
TRBJ1-5	TRBV7-8	15	NA	NA	CASSPYRLFDQPQHF	TGTGCCAGCAGCCCCTACAGGCTCTTCGATCAGCCCCAGCATTTT
TRBJ1-2	TRBV6-1	18	NA	TRBD1	CASSVPGQGARSDYGYTF	TGTGCCAGCAGTGTACCGGGACAGGGGGCGCGTAGTGACTATGGCTACACCTTC
TRBJ1-1	TRBV20-1	12	NA	NA	CSASSGDTEAFF	TGCAGTGCTAGTTCCGGGGACACTGAAGCTTTCTTT
TRBJ1-5	TRBV6-2/TRBV6-3	14	NA	TRBD1	CASSLQGAFQPQHF	TGTGCCAGCAGCCTACAGGGGGCCTTTCAGCCCCAGCATTTT